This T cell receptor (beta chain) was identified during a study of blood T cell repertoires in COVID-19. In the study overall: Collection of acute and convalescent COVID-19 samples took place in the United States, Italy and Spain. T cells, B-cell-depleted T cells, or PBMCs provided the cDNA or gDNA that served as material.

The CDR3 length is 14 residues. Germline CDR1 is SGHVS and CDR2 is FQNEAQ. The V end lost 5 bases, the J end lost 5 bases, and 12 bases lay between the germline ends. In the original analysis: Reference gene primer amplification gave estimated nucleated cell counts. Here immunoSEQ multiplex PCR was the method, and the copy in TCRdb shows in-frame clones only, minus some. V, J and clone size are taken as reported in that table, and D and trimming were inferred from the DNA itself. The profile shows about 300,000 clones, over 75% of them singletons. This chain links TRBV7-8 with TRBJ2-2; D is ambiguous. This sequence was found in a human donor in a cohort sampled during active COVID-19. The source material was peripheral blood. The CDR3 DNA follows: TGTGCCAGCAGCGCTTTTCGAGGAACCGGGGAGCTGTTTTTT. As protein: CASSAFRGTGELFF.